This paragraph reports one TCR beta chain. What antigen it recognizes has not been identified. Qualities for individual bases were not recorded, and no much larger clone is one base off. The data are from a study of graft-versus-host responses after intestinal transplantation listed by TCRdb under 2021. In terms of the full investigation: The transplants that recipients got were multivisceral, liver-intestinal, or isolated intestinal. All recipients received anti-thymocyte globulin induction followed by maintenance tacrolimus and steroids for approximately 3 years. Instead of going to the commercial service, samples from a few later patients were sequenced in-house on an Illumina MiSeq and processed with MiXCR. Donor T cell macrochimerism was defined as a peak of at least 4% donor T cells among recipient peripheral blood mononuclear cells. Of the roughly 24 intestinal transplant recipients enrolled in the cohort, one of whom was a retransplant, a few patients without pretransplant specimens were excluded. Alloreactive clones were identified by sequencing pre-transplant mixed lymphocyte reaction products and comparing them with unstimulated pre-transplant donor and recipient T cells. Graft-versus-host and host-versus-graft alloreactive T cell clones were tracked in the graft, circulation and bone marrow after intestinal transplantation using bulk TCR-beta CDR3 sequencing.

The CDR3 spans 14 residues, from the cysteine through the phenylalanine. The read is trimmed to its CDR3 DNA, 42 bases read in frame from base 1. The germline V gene supplies CDR1 MNHNS and CDR2 SASEGT. V has 8 bases trimmed and J has 5 bases trimmed; junction bases matching no gene number 9. Library preparation used the immunoSEQ multiplex PCR assay. For most patients, genomic DNA was isolated with the Qiagen DNeasy Blood and Tissue Kit and sent frozen to Adaptive Biotechnologies for TCR sequencing. Adaptive Biotechnologies carried out high-throughput TCR-beta CDR3 sequencing of genomic DNA for most patients. The authors' pipeline ran thus. TCR sequencing data were retrieved from Adaptive's ImmunoSEQ software for about 17 patients, whereas a few other patients were processed with MiXCR and VDJtools. CD4 versus CD8 sorting errors were corrected by removing sequences found in both subsets at a frequency ratio below 5:1. CDR3 nucleotide sequences shared between donor and recipient were removed because the origin of such sequences could not be assigned. At least 2-fold expansion over unstimulated cells and a minimum CFSE-low frequency of 0.002% (template counts) or 0.001% (read counts) were required for clones to be classified as alloreactive. Mappable clones were those detected in sequenced pre-transplant spleen, lymph node, or MLR CFSE-low populations of the donor or recipient. Cumulative frequency of alloreactive clones was calculated as a percentage of all sequences weighted by copy number. TCRdb's version of the immuneACCESS table is confined to in-frame rearrangements and falls short of the full clone set. An unresolved V gene accounts for under half of the shortfall where checked; the remainder is of unknown origin. V and J calls and clone size are copied from that table; D and trimming were computed from the DNA. Present in this sample are 65,000 to 90,000 clones, more than 85% of which were seen just once. The ten largest make up 7.6% of the sample.

Per the publication, the time point label means: cells obtained before transplantation from donor or recipient. CD3+CD4+ and CD3+CD8+ populations were FACS-sorted from unstimulated pre-transplant donor and recipient cells taken from spleen or lymph nodes. Study-level results and caveats: In the allografts of patients with donor T cell macrochimerism, GvH to HvG T cell clonal ratios were high. GvH clones were found in recipient bone marrow, and some of the GvH clones appeared earlier in ileal mucosa or blood, which is consistent with an intestinal mucosal origin. The relatively low number and heterogeneity of intestinal transplant patients limited the conclusions. Early after transplant, declines in HvG clones were associated with peak levels of circulating GvH clones.

The starting material was unstimulated CD8+ T cells sorted from spleen or lymph node cells, obtained before transplant. The V and J genes are TRBV6-1 and TRBJ2-7; 10 bases in the middle match TRBD1. This clonotype originated in a human donor who was the organ donor for an intestinal transplant. Here the CDR3 is given as CASDRQGAGDEQYF. In nucleotide form, the sequence is TGTGCCAGCGATAGACAGGGGGCCGGGGACGAGCAGTACTTC.